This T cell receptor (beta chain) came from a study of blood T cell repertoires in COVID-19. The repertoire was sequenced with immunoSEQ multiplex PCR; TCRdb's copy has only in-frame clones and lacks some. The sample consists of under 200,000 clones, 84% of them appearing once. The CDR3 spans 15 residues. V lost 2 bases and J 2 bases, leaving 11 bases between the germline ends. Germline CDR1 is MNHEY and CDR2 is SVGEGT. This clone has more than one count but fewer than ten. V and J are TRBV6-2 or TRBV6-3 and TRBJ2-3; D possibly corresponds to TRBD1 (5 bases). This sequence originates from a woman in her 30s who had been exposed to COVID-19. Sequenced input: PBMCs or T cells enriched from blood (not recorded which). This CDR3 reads CASSYGAGPTDTQYF. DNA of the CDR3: TGTGCCAGCAGTTACGGGGCAGGCCCCACAGATACGCAGTATTTT.